These 13 T cell receptor beta chains came from one sample sequenced in a study of blood T cell repertoires in COVID-19. Repertoires were generated with immunoSEQ multiplex PCR, while TCRdb's copy carries only in-frame clones and drops some. Among some 40,000 clones listed, 88% were seen once. Sequencing input: peripheral blood. These TCRs come from a human donor in a cohort sampled during active COVID-19.

The CDR3 region is CASSLGLAGTSSYEQYF. The CDR3 DNA follows: TGTGCCAGCAGCTTGGGACTAGCGGGTACAAGCTCCTACGAGCAGTACTTC. This chain joins TRBV5-5 and TRBJ2-7; 10 bases agree with TRBD2. Trimming cost V 0 bases and J 0 bases; bases outside gene matches: 6. Germline V gene lookup returns CDR1 SGHKS and CDR2 YYEKEE (reference sequence). The CDR3 has 17 amino acids.

This clone has more than one count but fewer than ten. The chain joins TRBV10-3 to TRBJ1-5; 9 bases match TRBD1. Germline V CDR1 and CDR2: ENHRY, SYGVKD. This CDR3 spans 13 amino acids. Trimming removed 10 bases from V and 7 bases from J; junction bases left unmatched: 8. CDR3 nucleotide sequence: TGTGCCAGCGGGACAGGGAAAATCCAGCCCCAGCATTTT. Its translation is CASGTGKIQPQHF.

This clone was detected a few times. This chain uses TRBV19 with TRBJ2-1; the D gene is possibly TRBD1 (5 bases). V lost 7 bases and J 8 bases, leaving 15 bases between the germline ends. The germline V gene has CDR1 LNHDA and CDR2 SQIVND (reference sequence). The CDR3 spans 13 residues. The DNA for the CDR3 is TGTGCCAGTATGGGGCTTGCCTGGGATGAGCAGTTCTTC. It yields the protein CASMGLAWDEQFF.

As DNA, the CDR3 is TGTGCCAGCAGTGAATTCGCAGATAATGAAAAACTGTTTTTT. It yields the protein CASSEFADNEKLFF. The V and J genes are TRBV25-1 and TRBJ1-4, with D hard to call. Trimming stripped 1 base from V and 4 bases from J, with 7 bases between. The CDR3 is made up of 14 amino acids. Germline V CDR1 and CDR2: MGHDK, SYGVNS.

The V call is TRBV11-2, the J call TRBJ2-1; D not resolved. Germline V gene data show CDR1 as SGHAT and CDR2 as FQNNGV. There are 11 residues in the CDR3. V was shortened by 3 bases and J by 8 bases, with 5 bases between the two germline ends. The CDR3 loop is CASSLQYEQFF. In nucleotides, the CDR3 is TGTGCCAGCAGCTTGCAGTATGAGCAGTTCTTC.

The sample holds one count of this clone. The chain employs TRBV3-1 (or the pseudogene TRBV3-2) and TRBJ2-3, with 11 bases matching TRBD2. The germline CDR1 and CDR2 sequences are LGHDT and YNNKEL (reference sequence). The V segment lost 0 bases and the J segment 2 bases; nucleotides outside the gene matches: 13. The CDR3 spans 20 residues. The CDR3, as DNA: TGTGCCAGCAGCCAAGACTGGGGGCCCTTAGCGGGAGGGCCCACAGATACGCAGTATTTT. Translating it yields CASSQDWGPLAGGPTDTQYF.

This rearrangement joins TRBV7-6 to TRBJ2-1, with D possibly being TRBD2 (5 bases). Germline lookup yields CDR1 SGHVS and CDR2 FNYEAQ. There are 13 residues in the CDR3. V shed 4 bases and J shed 4 bases, with 8 bases lying between them. CDR3 DNA sequence: TGTGCCAGCAGCTCGACTAAATACAATGAGCAGTTCTTC. It translates to CASSSTKYNEQFF.

J is TRBJ1-1 and V is TRBV19, with D unclear. The CDR3 sequence is 13 residues long. Germline CDR1 LNHDA, CDR2 SQIVND (reference sequence). Between the trimmed V and J ends, which lost 5 bases and 4 bases, there was a span of 11 bases. CDR3 DNA sequence: TGTGCCAGTAGTCTTTATGGGAGCACTGAAGCTTTCTTT. Protein sequence: CASSLYGSTEAFF.

The chain uses TRBV6-4 and TRBJ2-2; 14 bases align to TRBD2. Germline-derived CDR1 and CDR2 are MRHNA and SNTAGT. V was pared by 0 bases and J by 6 bases, with 0 bases of the junction left unmatched. The CDR3 covers 16 residues. The CDR3 is CASSDSGLAGAGELFF. For the CDR3, the DNA is TGTGCCAGCAGTGACTCGGGACTAGCGGGAGCCGGGGAGCTGTTTTTT.

J is TRBJ1-2 and V is TRBV12-3 or TRBV12-4; D unresolved. V was cut by 5 bases and J by 14 bases, with 15 bases left in between. The CDR3 consists of 11 residues. CDR3 sequence reads: CASSTTERQTF. In DNA form, the CDR3 reads TGTGCCAGCAGTACGACCGAGAGGCAGACCTTC.

The J gene is TRBJ2-1, the V gene TRBV5-1; D possibly corresponds to TRBD2 (6 bases). Germline values: CDR1 SGHRS, CDR2 YFSETQ. The V end lost 0 bases, the J end lost 4 bases, and 11 bases lay between the germline ends. The CDR3 contains 15 residues. For the CDR3, the DNA is TGCGCCAGCAGCTTGGCCCAGCGGGTTTACAATGAGCAGTTCTTC. Its protein product is CASSLAQRVYNEQFF.

The J gene is TRBJ1-6, the V gene TRBV13, with D hard to call. CDR1 and CDR2 (germline): PRHDT, FYEKMQ (reference sequence). CDR3 length equals 15 residues. V was trimmed by 5 bases and J by 12 bases, leaving 20 bases between them. CDR3 coding DNA: TGTGCCAGCAGCGCCGCCGGGTCCGCAGAACGACCCCTCCACTTT. This codes for CASSAAGSAERPLHF.

This sequence joins TRBV9 and TRBJ2-1; 12 nucleotides match TRBD1. The V gene end was trimmed by 3 bases and the J gene end by 8 bases; junction bases not matched to a gene: 6. The germline gives CDR1 SGDLS, CDR2 YYNGEE. The CDR3 is 15 residues long. CDR3 sequence: CASSASGTGGDEQFF. CDR3 DNA: TGTGCCAGCAGCGCTTCCGGGACAGGGGGCGATGAGCAGTTCTTC.